The 30 T cell receptor beta chains reported below all come from one sample, sequenced in a study of identical twins. MiXCR, run by TCRdb on the 5' RACE reads, gives a single entry per CDR3 protein. Among fewer than 450,000 distinct CDR3 sequences, approximately 8.8% were seen once, and the ten largest hold approximately 9.3%. Input material: naive T cells sorted from blood. Receptors were obtained from a woman in her fifties or sixties in good health.

This clonotype was counted between two and nine times. The chain uses TRBV10-3 and TRBJ2-2, with 7 bases fitting TRBD1. Germline assignment: CDR1 ENHRY and CDR2 SYGVKD. The CDR3 covers 17 residues. Trimming cost V 8 bases and J 2 bases; bases outside gene matches: 14. The CDR3 DNA reads TGTGCCATCGCCCAAAGCCCAAGGGACAGAAACACCGGGGAGCTGTTTTTT. Translated, it gives CAIAQSPRDRNTGELFF.

This clonotype was seen a handful of times. CDR3 in amino acids: CASSARTDNIQYF. CDR3 sequence (DNA): TGCGCCAGCAGTGCCCGGACCGACAACATTCAGTACTTC. This chain joins TRBV10-1 and TRBJ2-4, with no clear D. Germline CDR1 is WNHNN and CDR2 is SYGVQD (reference sequence). The CDR3 spans 13 residues. V was clipped by 4 bases and J by 7 bases, with 11 bases between them.

This clonotype was observed a few times. J is TRBJ2-1 and V is TRBV12-3 or TRBV12-4; 9 positions match TRBD2. With V trimmed by 6 bases and J by 6 bases, 12 bases remained unmatched. This CDR3 region has 16 residues. CDR3 nucleotide sequence: TGTGCCAGCAGCACCTCGGGGGCGGGAGGGTTCAATGAGCAGTTCTTC. It translates to CASSTSGAGGFNEQFF.

V usage is TRBV19 and J usage is TRBJ2-1, with D perhaps TRBD2 (7 bases). CDR1 LNHDA and CDR2 SQIVND come from the germline V gene (reference sequence). The CDR3 contains 15 residues. V lost 5 bases, J lost 8 bases, and 19 bases lay in between. The CDR3 sequence: CASSPQGGVWDEQFF. In nucleotides, the CDR3 is TGTGCCAGTAGTCCCCAAGGGGGGGTGTGGGATGAGCAGTTCTTC.

This sequence joins TRBV5-1 and TRBJ2-1; 9 bases match TRBD2. CDR3 length equals 14 residues. With 1 base clipped from V and 7 bases from J, the junction kept 3 bases outside the gene matches. In germline, CDR1 is SGHRS, CDR2 YFSETQ. The CDR3 bases are TGCGCCAGCAGCTTGACACTAGCGGGTAATGAGCAGTTCTTC. Its translation: CASSLTLAGNEQFF.

There are many counts of this clonotype. This sequence joins TRBV6-2 or TRBV6-3 and TRBJ2-1; D is uncertain. The ends were cut back, 5 bases at V and 10 bases at J, with 21 bases in the middle. From germline, CDR1 is MNHEY and CDR2 SVGEGT. The CDR3 loop spans 15 amino acids. CDR3 protein: CASSDGTRIHREQFF. The DNA for the CDR3 is TGTGCCAGCAGTGACGGAACCCGGATACACCGGGAGCAGTTCTTC.

The chain joins TRBV7-2 to TRBJ1-2; maybe TRBD1 (5 bases). CDR1 and CDR2 (germline): SGHTA, FQGNSA. CDR3 length: 13 residues. Trimming shortened V by 5 bases and J by 4 bases, and 11 bases separated the two germline ends. The CDR3 sequence is CASSPGRTYGYTF. DNA for the CDR3: TGTGCCAGCAGCCCGGGGCGGACCTATGGCTACACCTTC.

This clonotype showed up many times. The V and J genes are TRBV12-3 or TRBV12-4 and TRBJ1-1; a weak D match, TRBD1 (5 bases). The CDR3 spans 16 residues. V lost 3 bases and J 0 bases, leaving 14 bases between the germline ends. This chain's CDR3 is CASSFRGPYMNTEAFF. In DNA form, the CDR3 reads TGTGCCAGCAGTTTTAGGGGCCCCTACATGAACACTGAAGCTTTCTTT.

V and J are TRBV5-1 and TRBJ2-1, with D perhaps TRBD2 (6 bases). CDR3 size: 16 residues. From germline, CDR1 is SGHRS and CDR2 YFSETQ. V was shortened by 4 bases and J by 1 base, with 15 bases between the two germline ends. CDR3 in amino acids: CASSPRETSSYNEQFF. The CDR3 nucleotides read TGCGCCAGCAGCCCCCGGGAGACTAGTTCCTACAATGAGCAGTTCTTC.

J is TRBJ2-1 and V is TRBV5-1, with 11 bases lining up with TRBD2. Germline CDR1 reads SGHRS; CDR2 reads YFSETQ. This CDR3 spans 15 amino acids. The V segment lost 7 bases and the J segment 2 bases; nucleotides outside the gene matches: 5. In nucleotides, the CDR3 is TGCGCCAGCGCTGGGACTAGCGGCCCCTACAATGAGCAGTTCTTC. Translating gives CASAGTSGPYNEQFF.

The gene calls are TRBV3-1 and TRBJ2-3, with 8 bases matching TRBD2. This CDR3 has 17 amino acids. V lost 0 bases to trimming and J lost 4 bases; unmatched junction nucleotides: 9. Germline V CDR1 and CDR2: LGHDT, YNNKEL (reference sequence). This CDR3 reads CASSQDGSGSSADTQYF. In DNA, the CDR3 is TGTGCCAGCAGCCAAGATGGCAGCGGGAGTTCTGCAGATACGCAGTATTTT.

The chain recombines TRBV7-9 with TRBJ1-1; unclear D gene. Germline V gene sequence: CDR1 SEHNR, CDR2 FQNEAQ (reference sequence). This CDR3 has 15 residues. The germline V and J ends were trimmed by 4 bases and 1 base, with 13 bases remaining between them. The CDR3 spells CASSSRGLPNTEAFF. As DNA, the CDR3 is TGTGCCAGCAGCTCACGAGGACTCCCGAACACTGAAGCTTTCTTT.

The sample holds many counts of this clonotype. V is TRBV25-1 and J is TRBJ2-1; D is unresolved. The germline V gene has CDR1 MGHDK and CDR2 SYGVNS. Trimming removed 4 bases at V and 9 bases at J, with 10 bases between. The CDR3 sequence is 12 residues long. The CDR3 DNA sequence: TGTGCCAGCAGTGTCACGAAGCGTGAGCAGTTCTTC. As protein: CASSVTKREQFF. Together with reference TRBV25-1 and TRBJ2-1, the CDR3 gives the full variable domain: EADIYQTPRYLVIGTGKKITLECSQTMGHDKMYWYQQDPGMELHLIHYSYGVNSTEKGDLSSESTVSRIRTEHFPLTLESARPSHTSQYLCASSVTKREQFFGPGTRLTVL.

This clonotype has a count of ten or more. V is TRBV7-2 and J is TRBJ2-5; 8 bases map to TRBD1. V lost 4 bases to trimming and J lost 5 bases; unmatched junction nucleotides: 6. CDR3 length: 14 residues. The germline CDR1 and CDR2 sequences are SGHTA and FQGNSA. The CDR3 coding sequence is TGTGCCAGCAGCTATTCAGGGGGCGCGGAGACCCAGTACTTC. Protein: CASSYSGGAETQYF.

The sample holds a few counts of this clonotype. The V gene is TRBV12-3 or TRBV12-4, the J gene TRBJ2-6, with 9 nucleotides matching TRBD1. The V segment lost 6 bases and the J segment 4 bases; nucleotides outside the gene matches: 10. This CDR3 contains 17 residues. The CDR3 nucleotides are TGTGCCAGCAGCCCGATCGGACAGGGGCAAGGGGCCAACGTCCTGACTTTC. Protein sequence: CASSPIGQGQGANVLTF.

This clonotype turned up a few times. The chain has TRBV12-3 or TRBV12-4 and TRBJ1-5; maybe TRBD1 (6 bases). CDR3 length equals 14 residues. V dropped 2 bases and J dropped 7 bases, with 12 bases sitting between them. CDR3 protein: CASSLRAGVQPQHF. The DNA of the CDR3 is TGTGCCAGCAGTTTACGGGCAGGGGTACAGCCCCAGCATTTT.

This clonotype turned up a few times. CDR3 in amino acids: CASSPQSGRAINEQFF. In nucleotides, the CDR3 is TGTGCCAGCAGCCCCCAAAGCGGGAGGGCTATCAATGAGCAGTTCTTC. The chain recombines TRBV7-9 with TRBJ2-1; 10 bases fit TRBD2. This CDR3 has 16 residues. The V segment lost 5 bases and the J segment 6 bases; nucleotides outside the gene matches: 10. CDR1 and CDR2 (germline): SEHNR, FQNEAQ (reference sequence).

This clonotype came up a few times. This chain joins TRBV7-8 and TRBJ1-4, with D perhaps TRBD1 (6 bases). The V and J ends lost 5 bases and 3 bases respectively, with 13 bases between them. Germline V lookup: CDR1 SGHVS, CDR2 FQNEAQ. The CDR3 covers 15 residues. The CDR3 DNA follows: TGTGCCAGCAGCACTGGACAGTCAGCTAATGAAAAACTGTTTTTT. This gives the protein CASSTGQSANEKLFF.

This clonotype was detected many times. The chain joins TRBV4-1 to TRBJ1-2; TRBD1 matches 11 bases. The CDR3 contains 16 residues. Germline loops: CDR1 MGHRA, CDR2 YSYEKL. Trimming took 3 bases from V and 6 from J; bases not matched to a gene: 9. DNA for the CDR3: TGCGCCAGCAGCCAGCCGGGACAGGGGGTATACAATGGCTACACCTTC. It is translated as CASSQPGQGVYNGYTF.

This clonotype was seen a handful of times. The J gene is TRBJ2-2, the V gene TRBV12-5; D is ambiguous. This CDR3 region has 15 residues. Germline CDR1 reads LGHNT; CDR2 reads FRNRAP. Between the trimmed V and J ends, which lost 3 bases and 0 bases, there was a span of 8 bases. CDR3: CASGLVGTNTGELFF. In nucleotides, the CDR3 is TGTGCTAGTGGTTTAGTAGGGACGAACACCGGGGAGCTGTTTTTT.

This clonotype was recorded at least ten times. The chain links TRBV4-1 to TRBJ2-7; 12 positions match TRBD2. CDR1 MGHRA and CDR2 YSYEKL come from the germline V gene. The CDR3 consists of 15 residues. Germline trimming cut 4 bases from V and 6 bases from J; bases unmatched to any gene: 7. The CDR3 region is CASSLLLAGGTEQYF. The CDR3 DNA reads as TGCGCCAGCAGCCTCCTCCTAGCGGGAGGGACCGAGCAGTACTTC.

This clonotype was seen repeatedly, ten times or more. The chain couples TRBV5-1 to TRBJ2-1; a possible D gene is TRBD1 (6 bases). The CDR3 covers 15 residues. CDR1 and CDR2 from the germline V gene are SGHRS and YFSETQ. Deletions cut 3 bases from V and 5 bases from J, with 15 bases between. The CDR3 coding sequence is TGCGCCAGCAGCTCCCCAGGGGTGTTAAACAATGAGCAGTTCTTC. Residues: CASSSPGVLNNEQFF.

CDR3 coding DNA: TGTGCCAGCAAGCGGGACGATGAAAAACTGTTTTTT. It encodes CASKRDDEKLFF. The rearrangement joins TRBV2 to TRBJ1-4; weak D call: TRBD1 (5 bases). There are 12 residues in the CDR3. The germline CDR1 and CDR2 sequences are SNHLY and FYNNEI. V was shortened by 7 bases and J by 6 bases, with 9 bases between the two germline ends. The entire variable domain, with the rest obtained from reference TRBV2 and TRBJ1-4, is as follows: EPEVTQTPSHQVTQMGQEVILRCVPISNHLYFYWYRQILGQKVEFLVSFYNNEISEKSEIFDDQFSVERPDGSNFTLKIRSTKLEDSAMYFCASKRDDEKLFFGSGTQLSVL.

This clonotype showed up many times. The rearrangement uses TRBV3-1 and TRBJ2-7; 11 nucleotides line up with TRBD2. The junction had 3 bases not matched to a gene; V was cut back by 5 bases and J by 0 bases. CDR1 LGHDT and CDR2 YNNKEL come from the germline V gene (reference sequence). The CDR3 has 15 residues. CDR3 sequence (DNA): TGTGCCAGCAGCTGGGGACTAGCGGCCTCCTACGAGCAGTACTTC. Protein: CASSWGLAASYEQYF.

In this sample, this clonotype turned up a few times. The chain couples TRBV5-1 to TRBJ2-1; D remains unclear. Germline CDR1 reads SGHRS; CDR2 reads YFSETQ. Trimming removed 1 base from V and 7 bases from J, with 6 bases in between. This CDR3 is 12 amino acids long. CDR3 nucleotides: TGCGCCAGCAGCTTGTACGGGAATGAGCAGTTCTTC. It encodes CASSLYGNEQFF.

This clonotype was seen ten or more times. The chain links TRBV4-2 to TRBJ1-1, with a possible D match to TRBD1 (6 bases). Trimming shortened V by 1 base and J by 6 bases, and 15 bases separated the two germline ends. The CDR3 totals 15 residues. CDR1 is LGHNA, CDR2 YNFKEQ, per germline. The CDR3 DNA reads TGTGCCAGCAGCCAAGCCTACGAGGGGGGGCCTGAAGCTTTCTTT. It specifies CASSQAYEGGPEAFF.

The CDR3: CASSQEGTGNQPQHF. CDR3 coding DNA: TGCGCCAGCAGCCAAGAGGGAACAGGGAACCAGCCCCAGCATTTT. J is TRBJ1-5 and V is TRBV4-1; D is possibly TRBD1 (6 bases). Trimming stripped 0 bases from V and 7 bases from J, with 13 bases between. The CDR3 sequence is 15 residues long. CDR1 is MGHRA and CDR2 is YSYEKL in the germline V gene.

In its sample, this clonotype was seen many times. J is TRBJ2-1 and V is TRBV12-3 or TRBV12-4; D unclear. This CDR3 contains 13 residues. V was trimmed by 6 bases and J by 5 bases, leaving 11 bases between them. The CDR3 spells CASSLGWNNEQFF. CDR3 DNA sequence: TGTGCCAGCAGCCTAGGGTGGAACAATGAGCAGTTCTTC.

This chain links TRBV7-9 with TRBJ2-5; possible D gene TRBD2, 5 bases. Germline lookup yields CDR1 SEHNR and CDR2 FQNEAQ (reference sequence). CDR3 length equals 14 residues. Between the trimmed V and J ends, which lost 4 bases and 2 bases, there was a span of 11 bases. The CDR3 bases are TGTGCCAGCAGCTCACGGCGGGCTCAAGAGACCCAGTACTTC. Protein: CASSSRRAQETQYF.

This clonotype was detected many times. V gene TRBV20-1 combines with J gene TRBJ2-5; the match to TRBD2 covers 11 bases. V was pared by 3 bases and J by 4 bases, with 7 bases of the junction left unmatched. The CDR3 is 15 amino acids. Germline CDR1 and CDR2: DFQATT and SNEGSKA (reference sequence). The CDR3 loop is CSASVLAGVGETQYF. For the CDR3, the DNA is TGCAGTGCTAGCGTACTAGCGGGAGTTGGAGAGACCCAGTACTTC.